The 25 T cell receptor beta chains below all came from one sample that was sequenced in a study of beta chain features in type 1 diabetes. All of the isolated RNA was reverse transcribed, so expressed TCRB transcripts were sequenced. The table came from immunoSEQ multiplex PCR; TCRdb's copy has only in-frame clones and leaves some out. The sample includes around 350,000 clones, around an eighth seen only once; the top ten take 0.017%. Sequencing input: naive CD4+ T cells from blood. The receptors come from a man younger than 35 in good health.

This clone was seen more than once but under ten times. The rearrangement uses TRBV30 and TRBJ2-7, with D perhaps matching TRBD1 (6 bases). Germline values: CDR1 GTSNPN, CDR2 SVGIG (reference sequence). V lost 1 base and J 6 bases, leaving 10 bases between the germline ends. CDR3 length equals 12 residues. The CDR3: CAWSAGAVEQYF. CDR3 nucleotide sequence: TGTGCCTGGAGTGCAGGGGCGGTCGAGCAGTACTTC.

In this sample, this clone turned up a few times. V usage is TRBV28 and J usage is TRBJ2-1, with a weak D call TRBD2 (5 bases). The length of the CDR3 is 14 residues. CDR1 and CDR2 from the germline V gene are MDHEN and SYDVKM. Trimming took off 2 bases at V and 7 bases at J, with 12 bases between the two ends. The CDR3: CASSLGLPRNEQFF. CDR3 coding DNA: TGTGCCAGCAGTTTAGGACTCCCGCGAAATGAGCAGTTCTTC. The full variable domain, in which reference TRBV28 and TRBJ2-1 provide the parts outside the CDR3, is DVKVTQSSRYLVKRTGEKVFLECVQDMDHENMFWYRQDPGLGLRLIYFSYDVKMKEKGDIPEGYSVSREKKERFSLILESASTNQTSMYLCASSLGLPRNEQFFGPGTRLTVL.

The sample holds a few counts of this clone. CDR3 amino acids: CASISQGMSYNEQFF. Here the CDR3 DNA reads TGTGCCAGCATCAGCCAGGGAATGTCCTACAATGAGCAGTTCTTC. The chain couples TRBV25-1 to TRBJ2-1, with D tentatively TRBD1 (5 bases). CDR1 is MGHDK and CDR2 is SYGVNS in the germline V gene. The CDR3 contains 15 residues. The V gene lost 7 bases and the J gene lost 1 base, with 14 bases spanning the gap.

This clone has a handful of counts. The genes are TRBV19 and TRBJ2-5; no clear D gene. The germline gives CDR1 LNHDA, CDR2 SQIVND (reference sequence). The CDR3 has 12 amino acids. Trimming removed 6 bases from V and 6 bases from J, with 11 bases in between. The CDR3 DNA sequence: TGTGCCAGTAGATCCGGGTGGAAGACCCAGTACTTC. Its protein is CASRSGWKTQYF.

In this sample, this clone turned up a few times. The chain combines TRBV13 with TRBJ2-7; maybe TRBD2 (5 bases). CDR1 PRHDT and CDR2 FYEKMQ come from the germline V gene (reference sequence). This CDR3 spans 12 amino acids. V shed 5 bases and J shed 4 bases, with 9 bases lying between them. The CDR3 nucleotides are TGTGCCAGCAGCGAGGGCCGATACGAGCAGTACTTC. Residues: CASSEGRYEQYF.

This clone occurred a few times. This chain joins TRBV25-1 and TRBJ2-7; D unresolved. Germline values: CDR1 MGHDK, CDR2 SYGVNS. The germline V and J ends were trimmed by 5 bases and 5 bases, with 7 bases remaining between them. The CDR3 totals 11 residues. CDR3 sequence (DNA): TGTGCCAGCAGTTTCACTAACGAGCAGTACTTC. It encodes CASSFTNEQYF.

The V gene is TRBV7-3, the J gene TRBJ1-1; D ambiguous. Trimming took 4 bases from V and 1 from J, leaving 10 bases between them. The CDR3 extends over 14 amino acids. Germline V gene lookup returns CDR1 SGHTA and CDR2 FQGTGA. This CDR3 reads CASSSPGKNTEAFF. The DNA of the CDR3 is TGTGCCAGCAGCTCCCCCGGGAAGAACACTGAAGCTTTCTTT.

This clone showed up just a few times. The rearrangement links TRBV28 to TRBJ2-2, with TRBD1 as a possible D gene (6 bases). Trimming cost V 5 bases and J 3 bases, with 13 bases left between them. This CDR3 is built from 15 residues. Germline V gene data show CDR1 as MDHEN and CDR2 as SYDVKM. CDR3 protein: CASSRTEGHTGELFF. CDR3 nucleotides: TGTGCCAGCAGTCGGACAGAAGGACACACCGGGGAGCTGTTTTTT.

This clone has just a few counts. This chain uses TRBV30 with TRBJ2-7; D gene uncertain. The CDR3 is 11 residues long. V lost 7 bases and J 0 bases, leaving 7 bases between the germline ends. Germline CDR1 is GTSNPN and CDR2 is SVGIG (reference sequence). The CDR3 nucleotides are TGTGCCTCCAGACTCTCCTACGAGCAGTACTTC. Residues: CASRLSYEQYF.

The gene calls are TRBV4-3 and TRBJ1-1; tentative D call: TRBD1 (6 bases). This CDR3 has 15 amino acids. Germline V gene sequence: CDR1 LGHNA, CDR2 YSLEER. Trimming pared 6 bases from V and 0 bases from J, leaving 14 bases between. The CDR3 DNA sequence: TGCGCCAGCAGTGGGGGGGCACTTATGAACACTGAAGCTTTCTTT. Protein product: CASSGGALMNTEAFF.

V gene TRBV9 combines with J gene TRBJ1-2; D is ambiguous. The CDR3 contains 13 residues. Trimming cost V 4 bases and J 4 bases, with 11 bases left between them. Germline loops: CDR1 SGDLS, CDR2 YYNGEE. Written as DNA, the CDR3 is TGTGCCAGCAGCTCTGACTGGTCCTATGGCTACACCTTC. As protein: CASSSDWSYGYTF.

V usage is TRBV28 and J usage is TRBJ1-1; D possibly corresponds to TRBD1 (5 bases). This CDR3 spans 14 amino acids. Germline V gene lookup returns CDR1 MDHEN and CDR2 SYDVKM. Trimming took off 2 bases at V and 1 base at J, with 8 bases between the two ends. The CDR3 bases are TGTGCCAGCAGTTTACTCAGGGAGAACACTGAAGCTTTCTTT. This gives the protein CASSLLRENTEAFF. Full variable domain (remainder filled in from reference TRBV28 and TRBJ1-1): DVKVTQSSRYLVKRTGEKVFLECVQDMDHENMFWYRQDPGLGLRLIYFSYDVKMKEKGDIPEGYSVSREKKERFSLILESASTNQTSMYLCASSLLRENTEAFFGQGTRLTVV.

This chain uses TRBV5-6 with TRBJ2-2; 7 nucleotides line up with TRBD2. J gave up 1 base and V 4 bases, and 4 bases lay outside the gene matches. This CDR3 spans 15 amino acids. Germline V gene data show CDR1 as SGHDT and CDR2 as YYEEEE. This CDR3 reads CASSGGVGNTGELFF. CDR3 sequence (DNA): TGTGCCAGCAGCGGGGGGGTCGGGAACACCGGGGAGCTGTTTTTT.

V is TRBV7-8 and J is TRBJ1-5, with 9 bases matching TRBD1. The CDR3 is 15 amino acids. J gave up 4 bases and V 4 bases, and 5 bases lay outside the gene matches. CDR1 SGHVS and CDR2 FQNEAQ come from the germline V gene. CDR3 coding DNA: TGTGCCAGCAGCTCCCGGGACAGGGCAAATCAGCCCCAGCATTTT. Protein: CASSSRDRANQPQHF.

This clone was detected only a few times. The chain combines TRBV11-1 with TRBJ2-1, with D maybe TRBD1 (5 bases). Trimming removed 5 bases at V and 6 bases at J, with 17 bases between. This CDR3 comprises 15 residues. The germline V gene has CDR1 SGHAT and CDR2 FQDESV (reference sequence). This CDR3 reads CASSPTQGSRNEQFF. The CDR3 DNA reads TGTGCCAGCAGCCCAACCCAGGGTAGTCGCAATGAGCAGTTCTTC.

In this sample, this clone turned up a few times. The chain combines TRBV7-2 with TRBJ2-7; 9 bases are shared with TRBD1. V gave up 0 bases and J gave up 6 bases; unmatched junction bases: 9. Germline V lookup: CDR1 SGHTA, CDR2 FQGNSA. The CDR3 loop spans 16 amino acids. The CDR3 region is CASSLATGTGRPEQYF. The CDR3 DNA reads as TGTGCCAGCAGCTTAGCGACCGGGACAGGGAGGCCCGAGCAGTACTTC.

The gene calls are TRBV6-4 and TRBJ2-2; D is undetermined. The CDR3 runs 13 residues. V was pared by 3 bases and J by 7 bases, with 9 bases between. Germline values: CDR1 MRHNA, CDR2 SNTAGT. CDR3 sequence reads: CASSENSYGELFF. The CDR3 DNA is TGTGCCAGCAGTGAAAATAGCTACGGGGAGCTGTTTTTT.

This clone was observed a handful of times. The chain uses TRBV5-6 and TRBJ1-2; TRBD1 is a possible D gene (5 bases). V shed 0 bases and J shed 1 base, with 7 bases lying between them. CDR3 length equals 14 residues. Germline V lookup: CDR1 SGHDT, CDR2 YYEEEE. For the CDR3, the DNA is TGTGCCAGCAGCTTGGACAGGATTAACTATGGCTACACCTTC. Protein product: CASSLDRINYGYTF.

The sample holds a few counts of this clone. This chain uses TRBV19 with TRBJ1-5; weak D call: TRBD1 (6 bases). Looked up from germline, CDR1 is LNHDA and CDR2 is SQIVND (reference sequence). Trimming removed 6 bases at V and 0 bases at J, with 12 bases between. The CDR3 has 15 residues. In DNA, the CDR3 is TGTGCCAGTAGGACACAGGGATATAGCAATCAGCCCCAGCATTTT. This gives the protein CASRTQGYSNQPQHF.

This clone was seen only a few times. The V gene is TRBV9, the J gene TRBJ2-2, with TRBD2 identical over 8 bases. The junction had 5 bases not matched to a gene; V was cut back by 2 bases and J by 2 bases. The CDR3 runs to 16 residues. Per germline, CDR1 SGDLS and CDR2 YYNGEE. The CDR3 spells CASSVAGGINTGELFF. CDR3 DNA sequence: TGTGCCAGCAGCGTCGCGGGGGGCATCAACACCGGGGAGCTGTTTTTT.

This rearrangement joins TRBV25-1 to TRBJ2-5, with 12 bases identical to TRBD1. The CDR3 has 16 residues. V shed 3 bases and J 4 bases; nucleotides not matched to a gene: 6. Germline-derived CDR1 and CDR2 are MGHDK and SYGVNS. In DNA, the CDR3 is TGTGCCAGCAGTGACCTGGGACAGGGGGCTGTAGAGACCCAGTACTTC. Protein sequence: CASSDLGQGAVETQYF.

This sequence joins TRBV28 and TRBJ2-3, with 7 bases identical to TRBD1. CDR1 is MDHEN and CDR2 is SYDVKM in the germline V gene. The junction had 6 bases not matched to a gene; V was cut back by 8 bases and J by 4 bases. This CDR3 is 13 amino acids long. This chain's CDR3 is CASRQGLADTQYF. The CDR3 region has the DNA TGTGCCAGCCGACAGGGTTTAGCAGATACGCAGTATTTT.

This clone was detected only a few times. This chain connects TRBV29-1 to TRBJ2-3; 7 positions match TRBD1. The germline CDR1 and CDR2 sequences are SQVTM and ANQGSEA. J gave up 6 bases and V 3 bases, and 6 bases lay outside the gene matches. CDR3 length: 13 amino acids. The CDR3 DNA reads TGCAGCGTTGAGGAGGCCAGGGGGGATACGCAGTATTTT. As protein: CSVEEARGDTQYF.

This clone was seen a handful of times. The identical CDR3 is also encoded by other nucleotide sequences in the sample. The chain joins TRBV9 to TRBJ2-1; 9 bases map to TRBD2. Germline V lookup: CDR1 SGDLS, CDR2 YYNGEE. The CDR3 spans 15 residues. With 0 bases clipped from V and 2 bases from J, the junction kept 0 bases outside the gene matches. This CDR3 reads CASSVGLAAYNEQFF. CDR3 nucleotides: TGTGCCAGCAGCGTAGGACTAGCGGCCTACAATGAGCAGTTCTTC. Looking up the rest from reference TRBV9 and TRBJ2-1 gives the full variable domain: DSGVTQTPKHLITATGQRVTLRCSPRSGDLSVYWYQQSLDQGLQFLIQYYNGEERAKGNILERFSAQQFPDLHSELNLSSLELGDSALYFCASSVGLAAYNEQFFGPGTRLTVL.

CDR3 DNA: TGTGCCAGCAGCTTAGGGGGTGCCGCCGGAGGCTACGAGCAGTACTTC. Its translation: CASSLGGAAGGYEQYF. The chain couples TRBV7-2 to TRBJ2-7; D perhaps matches TRBD2 (5 bases). Germline CDR1 and CDR2: SGHTA and FQGNSA. The CDR3 runs 16 residues. The V and J ends lost 1 base and 3 bases respectively, with 16 bases between them.